This TCR beta chain was captured in a study of blood T cell repertoires in COVID-19. Study details: The cDNA or gDNA used as material had been derived from T cells, B-cell-depleted T cells, or PBMCs.

Patients from Seattle were sampled longitudinally, starting during active infection. In the original workflow: Estimates of nucleated cell counts were drawn from the amplification of reference gene primers. Repertoires were generated with immunoSEQ multiplex PCR, while TCRdb's copy carries only in-frame clones and drops some. V and J calls and clone size are as listed in that table; D and trimming were resolved from the DNA. The table lists about 220,000 clones, about 88% of them singletons. This CDR3 region has 17 residues. V shed 4 bases and J shed 0 bases, with 14 bases lying between them. CDR1 and CDR2 from the germline V gene are SGHNT and YYREEE (reference sequence).

The chain employs TRBV5-4 and TRBJ2-6, with D possibly matching TRBD2 (6 bases). The sequencing sample was made of peripheral blood. This TCR was recovered from a woman in her forties or fifties with COVID-19, enrolled during active disease. This CDR3 reads CASSPTRTNSGANVLTF. The CDR3 DNA is TGTGCCAGCAGCCCGACTAGAACGAACTCTGGGGCCAACGTCCTGACTTTC.